What follows are 2 T cell receptor beta chains derived from one specimen sequenced in a study of shared clonotypes between healthy human individuals. Assay: immunoSEQ multiplex PCR; the TCRdb copy retains only in-frame clones and omits some. This sample yields more than 900,000 clones, of which 75% to 85% are seen a single time; 0.5% to 0.65% belongs to the top ten. The material sequenced was memory CD4+ T cells from PBMCs. The subset denotes: CD45RA-negative fraction. The source of these receptors is a man younger than 35 in good health. Some clones in this sample may be carry-over from other donors' samples.

This clone was detected only a few times. CDR3 nucleotides: TGTGCCAGCAGTCATTCCCGGGACAGGGGGCAAGAAGGCACTGAAGCTTTCTTT. Translating gives CASSHSRDRGQEGTEAFF. This sequence joins TRBV27 and TRBJ1-1; 12 nucleotides align to TRBD1. This CDR3 has 18 residues. Germline V gene lookup returns CDR1 MNHEY and CDR2 SMNVEV (reference sequence). Germline trimming cut 5 bases from V and 4 bases from J; bases unmatched to any gene: 14.

A note on this clone: It may be a read error: a sequence one base away is much more abundant. The chain has TRBV2 and TRBJ2-6; possible D gene TRBD1, 5 bases. The CDR3 runs to 14 residues. Germline lookup yields CDR1 SNHLY and CDR2 FYNNEI. V was cut by 6 bases and J by 0 bases, with 6 bases left in between. The CDR3 spells CASSRDSGANVLTF. In DNA, the CDR3 is TGTGCCAGCAGCAGGGACTCTGGGGCCAACGTCCTGACTTTC.